The rows below give T cell receptor beta chains drawn from one sample of a study of blood T cell repertoires in COVID-19. Only in-frame clones appear in the TCRdb table, and some are missing; sequencing was by immunoSEQ multiplex PCR. In the table there are around 300,000 clones, approximately 87% of which are singletons. Sequencing was done on a sample of PBMCs or T cells enriched from blood (not recorded which). The origin of the receptors is a woman between 25 and 40 years old who had recovered from COVID-19. Both conserved end residues are part of each CDR3.

V	J	CDR3
TRBV10-3	TRBJ1-1	CAIRLGSGGGGTEAFF
TRBV6-5	TRBJ2-3	CASKGLWDSDTQYF
TRBV3-1/TRBV3-2	TRBJ2-2	CASSQDLSTGELFF
TRBV27	TRBJ1-6	CASSGGQGIYNSPLHF
TRBV7-2	TRBJ2-6	CASRSDRGGTGANVLTF
TRBV27	TRBJ1-3	CASKAGAGNTIYF
TRBV16	TRBJ1-1	CASSQRTANTEAFF
TRBV9	TRBJ2-7	CASSVAGQGLSNEQYF
TRBV7-9	TRBJ1-4	CASSFTYTGEMEKLFF
TRBV29-1	TRBJ1-1	CSVQVGRGHEAFF
TRBV7-2	TRBJ1-6	CASSPFRGQGGSSPLHF
TRBV7-2	TRBJ2-3	CASSGRLVGTQYF
TRBV4-3	TRBJ1-1	CASSSGGFGSEAFF
TRBV9	TRBJ2-3	CASSASLAGGPDTQYF
TRBV7-9	TRBJ1-6	CASSSPLQGNSPLHF
TRBV19	TRBJ2-1	CASGSENEQFF
TRBV29-1	TRBJ1-3	CSAGTGLNSGNTIYF
TRBV7-2	TRBJ2-1	CASSYVGQGIHEQFF
TRBV20-1	TRBJ1-3	CSASETGVPLNTIYF
TRBV28	TRBJ2-2	CASHLTGTGELFF
TRBV6-5	TRBJ1-1	CASSPGTGRTEAFF
TRBV6-2/TRBV6-3	TRBJ1-6	CASSLTAIGDSPLHF
TRBV5-1	TRBJ2-2	CASSLGSGNTGELFF
TRBV4-3	TRBJ1-1	CASSLVGGAGNTEAFF
TRBV13	TRBJ2-3	CASSYTLAGITDTQYF
TRBV7-9	TRBJ2-1	CASSIKPKLGQGGYYNEQFF
TRBV7-9	TRBJ1-1	CASSTQGGTEAFF
TRBV14	TRBJ2-6	CASSQDRGAGANVLTF
TRBV2	TRBJ1-2	CASSEEQSAGYTF
TRBV28	TRBJ1-5	CASSLVGQGYQPQHF
TRBV25-1	TRBJ1-2	CASSEPGTVFRGYTF
TRBV7-6	TRBJ1-4	CASSFRGDGEKLFF
TRBV28	TRBJ1-1	CASSAYLGNTEAFF
TRBV4-1	TRBJ2-5	CASSPQETGAEETQYF
TRBV5-1	TRBJ1-3	CASSGGQPLSGNTIYF
TRBV7-8	TRBJ1-2	CASSARQGPYGYTF
TRBV5-8	TRBJ2-7	CASRGGEQYF
TRBV19	TRBJ1-5	CASSMVGQGYQPQHF
TRBV5-1	TRBJ1-1	CASSKLQVNTEAFF
TRBV11-2	TRBJ2-7	CASSPLRGSYEQYF
TRBV7-2	TRBJ2-5	CASGSAQPGETQYF
TRBV11-3	TRBJ1-1	CASSLSRDTEAFF
TRBV5-6	TRBJ1-5	CASSLLTGTGGGQPQHF
TRBV11-1	TRBJ2-1	CASGRGTGFYNEQFF
TRBV2	TRBJ1-4	CASSPNRVREKLFF
TRBV7-8	TRBJ2-2	CASSSLGGRNTGELFF
TRBV7-9	TRBJ1-1	CASSPSVTVEAFF
TRBV10-3	TRBJ2-5	CAISETLAGTLETQYF
TRBV6-5	TRBJ2-1	CASRQGQNNEQFF
TRBV5-4	TRBJ2-7	CASSLEKFSYEQYF
TRBV28	TRBJ1-6	CASNRSPASPLHF
TRBV30	TRBJ1-2	CAWSVLRQGVRFYGYTF
TRBV19	TRBJ1-1	CASSMAGRRAFF
TRBV11-3	TRBJ2-5	CASSSSSGIRQETQYF
TRBV4-1	TRBJ2-2	CASSQDIEREDTGELFF